This TCR beta chain originates from a study of blood T cell repertoires in COVID-19. Overall study: From T cells, B-cell-depleted T cells, or PBMCs came the material, which was cDNA or gDNA.

Per the original data handling: Reference gene primer amplification gave estimated nucleated cell counts. Measured with immunoSEQ multiplex PCR; TCRdb has only the in-frame clones, and not every one. Clone size and V and J calls were adopted from that table, with D and trimming inferred from the DNA. Among about 47,000 clones listed, roughly 86% were seen once. Germline lookup yields CDR1 MNHEY and CDR2 SVGAGI. The CDR3 totals 13 residues. Trimming took 8 bases from V and 2 from J; bases not matched to a gene: 4. The chain uses TRBV6-5 and TRBJ2-7; TRBD2 agrees at 9 bases. The specimen sequenced was peripheral blood. The sequence was obtained from a man aged 50 to 59 with active COVID-19. The DNA for the CDR3 is TGTGCCAGCGTCCTAGCGGGGACCTACGAGCAGTACGTC. This codes for CASVLAGTYEQYV.